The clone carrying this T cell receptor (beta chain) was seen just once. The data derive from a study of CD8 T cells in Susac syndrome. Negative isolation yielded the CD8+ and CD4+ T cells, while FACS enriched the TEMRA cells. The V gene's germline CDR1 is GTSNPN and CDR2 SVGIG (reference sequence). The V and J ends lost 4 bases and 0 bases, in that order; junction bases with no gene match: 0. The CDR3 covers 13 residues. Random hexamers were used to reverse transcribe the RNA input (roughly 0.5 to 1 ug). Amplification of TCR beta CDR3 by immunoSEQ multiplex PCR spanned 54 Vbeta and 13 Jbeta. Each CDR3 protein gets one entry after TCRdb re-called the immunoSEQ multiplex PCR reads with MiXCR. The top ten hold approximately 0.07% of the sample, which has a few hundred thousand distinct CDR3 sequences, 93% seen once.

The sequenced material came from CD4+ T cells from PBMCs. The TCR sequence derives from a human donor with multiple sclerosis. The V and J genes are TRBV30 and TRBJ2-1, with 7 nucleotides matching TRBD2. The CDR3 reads CAWTGGSYNEQFF. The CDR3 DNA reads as TGTGCCTGGACGGGAGGCTCCTACAATGAGCAGTTCTTC.